Each of the 14 T cell receptor beta chains below was sequenced from the same sample in a study of shared clonotypes between healthy human individuals. Data came from immunoSEQ multiplex PCR; TCRdb stores just in-frame clones and leaves some out. The table includes under 750,000 clones, over 55% detected once. Sequencing was done on a sample of memory CD4+ T cells sorted from blood. Subset given: CD45RA-negative fraction. Every receptor here comes from a woman younger than 45 in good health.

This clone was counted once. The rearrangement joins TRBV6-4 to TRBJ2-1, with D tentatively TRBD1 or TRBD2 (5 bases each). Per germline, CDR1 MRHNA and CDR2 SNTAGT. The CDR3 has 13 residues. V was shortened by 5 bases and J by 13 bases, with 18 bases between the two germline ends. The CDR3 DNA reads TGTGCCAGCAGTACCTCGGTTGGGGACCCCCAGTTCTTC. Residues: CASSTSVGDPQFF.

The rearrangement links TRBV27 to TRBJ2-2, with 8 bases identical to TRBD2. With V trimmed by 2 bases and J by 5 bases, 1 base remained unmatched. The CDR3 is 14 amino acids. Looked up from germline, CDR1 is MNHEY and CDR2 is SMNVEV (reference sequence). CDR3 bases: TGTGCCAGCAGTTTACGGGGGGGAACCGGGGAGCTGTTTTTT. Translating gives CASSLRGGTGELFF.

This clone was found many times. At the DNA level, this CDR3 is encoded by other sequences in the same sample as well. This rearrangement joins TRBV10-1 to TRBJ1-1; D might be TRBD1 (6 bases). V was cut by 2 bases and J by 3 bases, with 7 bases left in between. The CDR3 spans 13 residues. The germline CDR1 and CDR2 sequences are WNHNN and SYGVQD (reference sequence). Here the CDR3 DNA reads TGCGCCAGCAGTGAGAACAGGGACACTGAAGCTTTCTTT. Protein product: CASSENRDTEAFF.

This clone was seen more than once but under ten times. The chain recombines TRBV7-9 with TRBJ2-7, with D uncertain. The germline V gene has CDR1 SEHNR and CDR2 FQNEAQ (reference sequence). This CDR3 comprises 13 residues. Between the trimmed V and J ends, which lost 4 bases and 2 bases, there was a span of 9 bases. The CDR3 spells CASSSTSPYEQYF. CDR3 sequence (DNA): TGTGCCAGCAGCTCGACAAGCCCCTACGAGCAGTACTTC.

The chain joins TRBV28 to TRBJ2-5; D unresolved. Trimming shortened V by 2 bases and J by 5 bases, and 9 bases separated the two germline ends. Germline V CDR1 and CDR2: MDHEN, SYDVKM. The CDR3 covers 13 residues. CDR3 coding DNA: TGTGCCAGCAGTTTAGGGATGTGGGAGACCCAGTACTTC. Amino acid sequence: CASSLGMWETQYF. The variable domain in full, with the rest retrieved from reference TRBV28 and TRBJ2-5, is DVKVTQSSRYLVKRTGEKVFLECVQDMDHENMFWYRQDPGLGLRLIYFSYDVKMKEKGDIPEGYSVSREKKERFSLILESASTNQTSMYLCASSLGMWETQYFGPGTRLLVL.

The CDR3 DNA reads as TGTGCCAGCAGCACCGGTATTGAAGGACAGGGGGACGACGAGCAGTACTTC. It specifies CASSTGIEGQGDDEQYF. The chain combines TRBV5-8 with TRBJ2-7; 10 positions agree with TRBD1. The germline V gene has CDR1 SGHTS and CDR2 YDEGEE. The CDR3 is 17 amino acids. V gave up 4 bases and J gave up 5 bases; unmatched junction bases: 15.

This clone occurred a few times. The chain is built from TRBV6-1 and TRBJ2-7, with D tentatively TRBD2 (5 bases). Trimming removed 6 bases from V and 4 bases from J, with 16 bases in between. Germline values: CDR1 MNHNS, CDR2 SASEGT. The CDR3 totals 14 residues. CDR3: CASSLVGELYEQYF. CDR3 nucleotide sequence: TGTGCCAGCAGCTTAGTCGGGGAACTTTACGAGCAGTACTTC.

V is TRBV7-8 and J is TRBJ2-5, with D possibly called TRBD1 or TRBD2 (5 bases each). The V end lost 5 bases, the J end lost 2 bases, and 15 bases lay between the germline ends. Germline CDR1 and CDR2: SGHVS and FQNEAQ. The CDR3 extends over 15 amino acids. CDR3 sequence (DNA): TGTGCCAGCAGCCCCTCCCGGGACCCACAAGAGACCCAGTACTTC. Translation: CASSPSRDPQETQYF. Drawing the rest from reference TRBV7-8 and TRBJ2-5, the complete variable domain is GAGVSQSPRYKVAKRGQDVALRCDPISGHVSLFWYQQALGQGPEFLTYFQNEAQLDKSGLPSDRFFAERPEGSVSTLKIQRTQQEDSAVYLCASSPSRDPQETQYFGPGTRLLVL.

This rearrangement joins TRBV5-6 to TRBJ2-7; TRBD2 matches 10 bases. This CDR3 is 16 amino acids long. Looked up from germline, CDR1 is SGHDT and CDR2 is YYEEEE. With 4 bases clipped from V and 4 bases from J, the junction kept 11 bases outside the gene matches. The chain's CDR3 is CASSQTSGLPTYEQYF. In DNA, the CDR3 is TGTGCCAGCAGCCAGACTAGCGGGCTACCCACGTACGAGCAGTACTTC.

The V and J genes are TRBV29-1 and TRBJ2-3; TRBD2 aligns across 7 bases. Per the germline V gene, CDR1 is SQVTM and CDR2 is ANQGSEA. This CDR3 has 14 amino acids. V trimming: 7 bases; J trimming: 3 bases; junction bases outside the gene matches: 10. CDR3: CSARWAGETDTQYF. The CDR3 DNA sequence: TGCAGCGCACGTTGGGCGGGAGAAACAGATACGCAGTATTTT.

V is TRBV13 and J is TRBJ1-4; TRBD1 matches at 11 bases. The V gene's germline CDR1 is PRHDT and CDR2 FYEKMQ (reference sequence). V lost 5 bases and J lost 8; bases outside the gene matches: 7. This CDR3 has 15 residues. The CDR3: CASSPRTGGGEKLFF. The CDR3 DNA is TGTGCCAGCAGCCCGCGGACAGGGGGCGGGGAAAAACTGTTTTTT.

This chain connects TRBV6-6 to TRBJ2-7; tentatively, D is TRBD2 (6 bases). V was pared by 4 bases and J by 4 bases, with 17 bases between. From germline, CDR1 is MNHNY and CDR2 SVGAGI (reference sequence). The CDR3 loop spans 15 amino acids. The CDR3 DNA reads TGTGCCAGCAGTTCCCCCCCTCCGGGGGATTACGAGCAGTACTTC. Residues: CASSSPPPGDYEQYF.

This rearrangement joins TRBV28 to TRBJ1-5; no reliable D call. The CDR3 loop spans 14 amino acids. V lost 5 bases and J 5 bases, leaving 13 bases between the germline ends. The V gene's germline CDR1 is MDHEN and CDR2 SYDVKM. The CDR3 reads CASSPGSEDQPQHF. Here the CDR3 DNA reads TGTGCCAGCAGTCCCGGGTCCGAAGATCAGCCCCAGCATTTT.

The chain has TRBV7-9 and TRBJ2-7; 7 bases fit TRBD1. Germline V gene lookup returns CDR1 SEHNR and CDR2 FQNEAQ (reference sequence). The V gene end was trimmed by 5 bases and the J gene end by 3 bases; junction bases not matched to a gene: 4. There are 13 residues in the CDR3. In nucleotides, the CDR3 is TGTGCCAGCAGCAGTACAGGGGTCTACGAGCAGTACTTC. This gives the protein CASSSTGVYEQYF.